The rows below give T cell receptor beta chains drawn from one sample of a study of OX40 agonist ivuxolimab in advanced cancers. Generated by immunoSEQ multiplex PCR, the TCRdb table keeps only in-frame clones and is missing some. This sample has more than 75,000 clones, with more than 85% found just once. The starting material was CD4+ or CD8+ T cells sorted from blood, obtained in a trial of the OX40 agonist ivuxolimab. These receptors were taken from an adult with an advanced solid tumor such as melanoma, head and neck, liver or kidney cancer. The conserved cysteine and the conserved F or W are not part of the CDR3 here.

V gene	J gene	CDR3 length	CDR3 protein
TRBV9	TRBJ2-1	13	ASSPGPGQYNEQF
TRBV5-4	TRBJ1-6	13	ASSLMDIYNSPLH
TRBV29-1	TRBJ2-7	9	SVGTSYEQY
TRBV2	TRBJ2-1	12	ASSARGQGDEQF
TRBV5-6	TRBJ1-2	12	ASSLGNPNYGYT
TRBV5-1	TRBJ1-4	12	ASSLGQGLEKLF
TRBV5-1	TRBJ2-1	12	ASSQQGPSDEQF
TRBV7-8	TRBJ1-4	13	ASSLGTERGEKLF
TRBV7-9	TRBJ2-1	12	ASSLRSGGGEQF
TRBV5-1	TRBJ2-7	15	ASSVQALASGPGEQY
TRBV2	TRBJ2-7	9	ATEGYGEQY
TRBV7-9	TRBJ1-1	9	ASRPNTEAF
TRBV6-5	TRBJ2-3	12	ASSYSSGADTQY
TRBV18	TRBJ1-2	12	ASSPNRDGYGYT
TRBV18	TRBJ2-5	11	ASSLRFEETQY
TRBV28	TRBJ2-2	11	ASSLINTGELF
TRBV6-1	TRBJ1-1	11	ASSGGGQLIAF
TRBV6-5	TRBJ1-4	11	ASRVAPREKLF
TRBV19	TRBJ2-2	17	ASSMTALGLAANTGELF
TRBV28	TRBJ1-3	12	ASSFGGSGNTIY
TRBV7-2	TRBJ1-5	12	ASSSSRGNQPQH
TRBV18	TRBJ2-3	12	ASSPPVRTDTQY
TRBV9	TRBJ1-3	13	ASSVDVAQGNTIY